The clone carrying this TCR beta chain was detected ten times or more. Its antigen is currently unknown. This CDR3 is built from 14 residues. V lost 5 bases to trimming and J lost 7 bases, with 12 bases between them. The germline gives CDR1 MGHDK, CDR2 SYGVNS. The source of the sample is a study of T cell repertoires in cytomegalovirus infection. Study context: Evidence of both CMV infection and a matching HLA type came from public TCR beta signatures. Whole-study findings and limits: CMV carriers having the relevant HLA were flagged by cumulative public TCR beta family frequency. The study found HLA-C-restricted CMV-specific TCR beta clonotypes dominating the ex vivo response.

TCRdb re-called the reads through MiXCR, storing one row per CDR3 protein. The sample consists of 300,000 to 400,000 distinct CDR3 sequences, 8% to 10% of them appearing once. This receptor was taken from a human donor in good health (CMV status not recorded). Some clones in this sample may be carry-over from other donors' samples. The sequencing input was PBMCs. This chain joins TRBV25-1 and TRBJ1-6; D uncertain. The CDR3 reads CASSSTFANSPLHF. In DNA form, the CDR3 reads TGTGCCAGCAGTTCGACTTTCGCCAATTCACCCCTCCACTTT.